This T cell receptor beta chain came from a study of T cell clonotyping in hematopoietic cell transplantation. Overall study results and limits: Few recipient clonotypes overlapped donors; over 97% were de novo at given depth. Higher Inverse Simpson Index values in graft donor and pretransplant recipient predicted broader posttransplant TCR diversity. Cells were unsorted, so CD4 and CD8 contributions were not separated.

Recipients were bled about 28 days pretransplant and at posttransplant days 30, 100, 180. Repertoires were generated with immunoSEQ multiplex PCR, while TCRdb's copy carries only in-frame clones and drops some. Of approximately 5,800 clones in the sample, approximately 31% were seen once. CDR1 and CDR2 (germline): MGHDK, SYGVNS. Between the trimmed V and J ends, which lost 5 bases and 3 bases, there was a span of 10 bases. The CDR3 has 13 amino acids. To note about this clone: What it binds is unknown.

The sample consisted of peripheral blood mononuclear cells, taken 30 days after allogeneic stem cell transplant. This TCR was recovered from a female patient aged 50-59 years who had an allogeneic stem cell transplant from an unrelated donor, so the T cells may come from the graft donor. Some clones in this sample may be carry-over from other donors' samples. The chain links TRBV25-1 to TRBJ1-2, with no clear D. The CDR3 is CASSMWTDYGYTF. CDR3 nucleotide sequence: TGTGCCAGCAGTATGTGGACGGACTATGGCTACACCTTC.